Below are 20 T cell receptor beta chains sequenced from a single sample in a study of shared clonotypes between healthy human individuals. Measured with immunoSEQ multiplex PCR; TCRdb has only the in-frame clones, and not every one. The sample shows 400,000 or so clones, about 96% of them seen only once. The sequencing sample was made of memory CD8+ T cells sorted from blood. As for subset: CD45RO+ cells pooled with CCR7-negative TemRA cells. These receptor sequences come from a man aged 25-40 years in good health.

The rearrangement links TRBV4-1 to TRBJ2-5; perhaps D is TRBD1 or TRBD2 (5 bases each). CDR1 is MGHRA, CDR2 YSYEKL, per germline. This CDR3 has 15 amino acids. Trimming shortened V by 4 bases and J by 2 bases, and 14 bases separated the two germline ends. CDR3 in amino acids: CASSRHRDVQETQYF. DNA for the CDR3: TGCGCCAGCAGCCGGCACCGGGACGTTCAAGAGACCCAGTACTTC.

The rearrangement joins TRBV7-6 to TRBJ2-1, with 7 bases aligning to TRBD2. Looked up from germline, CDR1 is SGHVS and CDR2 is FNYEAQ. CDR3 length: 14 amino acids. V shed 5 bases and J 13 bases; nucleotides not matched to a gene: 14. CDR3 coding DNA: TGTGCCAGCAGCCCTAACGGACTAGAGGGGCGCCAGTTCTTC. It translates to CASSPNGLEGRQFF.

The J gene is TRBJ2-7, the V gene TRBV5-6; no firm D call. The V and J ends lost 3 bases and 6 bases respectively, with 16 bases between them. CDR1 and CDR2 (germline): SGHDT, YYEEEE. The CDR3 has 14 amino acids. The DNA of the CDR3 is TGTGCCAGCAGCTATTGGGCAGTTTCGGGCGAGCAGTACTTC. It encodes CASSYWAVSGEQYF.

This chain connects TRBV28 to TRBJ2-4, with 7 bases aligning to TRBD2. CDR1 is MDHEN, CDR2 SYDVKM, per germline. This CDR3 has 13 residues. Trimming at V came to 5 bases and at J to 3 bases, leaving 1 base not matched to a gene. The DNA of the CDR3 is TGTGCCAGCAGTCCGGGAGGCAAAAACATTCAGTACTTC. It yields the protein CASSPGGKNIQYF.

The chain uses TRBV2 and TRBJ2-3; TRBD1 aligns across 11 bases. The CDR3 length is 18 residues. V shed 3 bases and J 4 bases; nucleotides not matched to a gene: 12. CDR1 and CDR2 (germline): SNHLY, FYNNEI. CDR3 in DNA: TGTGCCAGCAGTGACCCCCCGCTGGACAGGGGGCGCGCAGATACGCAGTATTTT. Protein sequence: CASSDPPLDRGRADTQYF.

CDR3 amino acids: CASSPDEIKQFF. CDR3 DNA sequence: TGTGCCAGCAGCCCGGACGAAATAAAGCAGTTCTTC. This chain links TRBV7-9 with TRBJ2-1; D uncertain. Trimming removed 5 bases at V and 11 bases at J, with 13 bases between. Germline CDR1 reads SEHNR; CDR2 reads FQNEAQ (reference sequence). This CDR3 is 12 amino acids long.

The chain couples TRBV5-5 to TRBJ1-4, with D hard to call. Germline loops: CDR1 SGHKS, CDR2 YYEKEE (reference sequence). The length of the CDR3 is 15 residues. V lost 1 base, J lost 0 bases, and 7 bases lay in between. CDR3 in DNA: TGTGCCAGCAGCTTGATAAGGGCAACTAATGAAAAACTGTTTTTT. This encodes CASSLIRATNEKLFF.

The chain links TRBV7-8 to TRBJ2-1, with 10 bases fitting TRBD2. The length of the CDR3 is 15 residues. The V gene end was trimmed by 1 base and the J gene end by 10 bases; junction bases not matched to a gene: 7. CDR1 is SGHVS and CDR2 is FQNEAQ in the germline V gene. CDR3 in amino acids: CASSLGLAGVREQFF. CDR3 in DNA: TGTGCCAGCAGCTTAGGTCTAGCGGGAGTTCGGGAGCAGTTCTTC.

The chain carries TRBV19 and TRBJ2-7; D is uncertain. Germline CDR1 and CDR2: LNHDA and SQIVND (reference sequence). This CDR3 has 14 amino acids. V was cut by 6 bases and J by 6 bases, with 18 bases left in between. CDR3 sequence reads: CASRDIGDAIEQYF. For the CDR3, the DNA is TGTGCCAGTAGGGATATTGGAGATGCTATCGAGCAGTACTTC.

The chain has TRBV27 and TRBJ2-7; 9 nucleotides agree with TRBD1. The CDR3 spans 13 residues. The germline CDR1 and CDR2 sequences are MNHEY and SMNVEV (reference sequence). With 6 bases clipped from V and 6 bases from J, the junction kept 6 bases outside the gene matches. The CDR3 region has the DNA TGTGCCAGCAGGCGGACAGGGGTTAGCGAGCAGTACTTC. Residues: CASRRTGVSEQYF.

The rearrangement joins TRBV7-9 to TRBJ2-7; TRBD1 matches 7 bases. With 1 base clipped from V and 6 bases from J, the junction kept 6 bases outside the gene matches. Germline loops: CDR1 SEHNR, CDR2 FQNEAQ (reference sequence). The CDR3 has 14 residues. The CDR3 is CASSLVSDRAEQYF. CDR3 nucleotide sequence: TGTGCCAGCAGCTTAGTATCCGACAGGGCCGAGCAGTACTTC.

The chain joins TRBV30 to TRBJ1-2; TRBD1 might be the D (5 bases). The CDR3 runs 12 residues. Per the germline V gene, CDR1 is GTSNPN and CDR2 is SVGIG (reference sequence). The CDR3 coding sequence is TGTGCAAAGGGCAAGGGGCTCTATGGCTACACCTTC. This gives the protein CAKGKGLYGYTF.

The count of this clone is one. CDR3 bases: TGTGCCTGGAGTCCCGTCGGGACAGGCCGTAATAAACTGTTTTTT. Translating gives CAWSPVGTGRNKLFF. The genes are TRBV30 and TRBJ1-4; 8 bases agree with TRBD1. V was pared by 2 bases and J by 11 bases, with 13 bases of the junction left unmatched. The germline CDR1 and CDR2 sequences are GTSNPN and SVGIG (reference sequence). CDR3 length: 15 residues.

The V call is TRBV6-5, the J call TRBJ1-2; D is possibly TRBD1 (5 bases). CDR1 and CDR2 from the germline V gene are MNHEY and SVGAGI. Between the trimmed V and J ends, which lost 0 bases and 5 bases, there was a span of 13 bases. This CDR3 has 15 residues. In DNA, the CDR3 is TGTGCCAGCAGTTACTCGTCAACCGGGGGATATGGCTACACCTTC. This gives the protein CASSYSSTGGYGYTF.

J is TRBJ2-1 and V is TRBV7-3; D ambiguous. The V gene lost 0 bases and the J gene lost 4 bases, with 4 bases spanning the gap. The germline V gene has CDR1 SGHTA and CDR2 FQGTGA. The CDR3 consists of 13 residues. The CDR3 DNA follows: TGTGCCAGCAGCTTAACAGGGTACAATGAGCAGTTCTTC. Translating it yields CASSLTGYNEQFF.

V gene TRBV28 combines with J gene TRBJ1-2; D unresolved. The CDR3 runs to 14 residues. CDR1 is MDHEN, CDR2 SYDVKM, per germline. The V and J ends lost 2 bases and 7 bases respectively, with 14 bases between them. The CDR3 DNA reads TGTGCCAGCAGTTTAGGGGTGGGGAGGGCTGGCTACACCTTC. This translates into CASSLGVGRAGYTF.

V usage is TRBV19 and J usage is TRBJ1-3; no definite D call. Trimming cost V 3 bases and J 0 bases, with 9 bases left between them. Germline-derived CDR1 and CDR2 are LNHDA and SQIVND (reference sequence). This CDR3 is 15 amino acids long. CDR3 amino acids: CASSINLSSGNTIYF. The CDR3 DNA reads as TGTGCCAGTAGTATTAACCTGAGCTCTGGAAACACCATATATTTT. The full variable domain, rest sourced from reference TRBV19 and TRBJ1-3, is DGGITQSPKYLFRKEGQNVTLSCEQNLNHDAMYWYRQDPGQGLRLIYYSQIVNDFQKGDIAEGYSVSREKKESFPLTVTSAQKNPTAFYLCASSINLSSGNTIYFGEGSWLTVV.

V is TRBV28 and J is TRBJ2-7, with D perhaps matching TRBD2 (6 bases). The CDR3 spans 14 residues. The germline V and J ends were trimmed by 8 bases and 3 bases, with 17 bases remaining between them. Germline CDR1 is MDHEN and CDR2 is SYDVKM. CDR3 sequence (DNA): TGTGCCAGCGGGACGACGTCCGGGAGCTACGAGCAGTACTTC. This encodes CASGTTSGSYEQYF.

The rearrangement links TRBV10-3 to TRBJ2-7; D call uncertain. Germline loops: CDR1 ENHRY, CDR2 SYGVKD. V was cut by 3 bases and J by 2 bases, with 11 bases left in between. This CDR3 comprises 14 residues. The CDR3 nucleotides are TGTGCCATCAGTGATTTTGGCAGAGCCTACGAGCAGTACTTC. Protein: CAISDFGRAYEQYF.

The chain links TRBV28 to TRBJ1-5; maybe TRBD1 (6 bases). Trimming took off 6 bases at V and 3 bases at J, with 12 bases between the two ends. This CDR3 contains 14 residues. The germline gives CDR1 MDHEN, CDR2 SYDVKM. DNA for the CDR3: TGTGCCAGCAGGAGAGACAGGCCCAATCAGCCCCAGCATTTT. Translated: CASRRDRPNQPQHF.